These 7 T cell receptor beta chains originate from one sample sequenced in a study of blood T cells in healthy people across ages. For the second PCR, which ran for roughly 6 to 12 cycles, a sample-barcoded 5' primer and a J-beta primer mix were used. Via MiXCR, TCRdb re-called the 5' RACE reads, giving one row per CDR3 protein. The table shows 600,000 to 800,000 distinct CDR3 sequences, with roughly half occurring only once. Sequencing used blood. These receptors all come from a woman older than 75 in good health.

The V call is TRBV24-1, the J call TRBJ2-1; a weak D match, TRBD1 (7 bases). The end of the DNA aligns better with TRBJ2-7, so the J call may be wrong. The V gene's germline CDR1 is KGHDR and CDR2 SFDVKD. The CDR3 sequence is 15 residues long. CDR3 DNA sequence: TGTGCCACCGGTGTCAGGGGGGTCCGTGTTAATGAGCAGTACTTC. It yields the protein CATGVRGVRVNEQYF.

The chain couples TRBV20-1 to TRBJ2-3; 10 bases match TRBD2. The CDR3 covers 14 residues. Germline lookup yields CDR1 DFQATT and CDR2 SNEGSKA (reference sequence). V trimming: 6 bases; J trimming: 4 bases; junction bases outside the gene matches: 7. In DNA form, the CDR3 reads TGCAGTGCCCCGAGCGGACTAGCGGCAGATACGCAGTATTTT. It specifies CSAPSGLAADTQYF.

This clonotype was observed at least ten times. CDR3 sequence reads: CASTTPGLSPNNEQFF. The CDR3 DNA sequence: TGTGCCAGCACCACCCCGGGACTATCCCCCAACAATGAGCAGTTCTTC. V usage is TRBV27 and J usage is TRBJ2-1; 7 bases map to TRBD2. The CDR3 is made up of 16 amino acids. Germline V CDR1 and CDR2: MNHEY, SMNVEV (reference sequence). V lost 7 bases and J lost 5; bases outside the gene matches: 14.

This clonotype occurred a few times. CDR3 coding DNA: TGTGCCAGCAGCAAAGGGGCGAGCCTAGGCGAGCAGTACTTC. It encodes CASSKGASLGEQYF. This chain connects TRBV21-1 to TRBJ2-7; TRBD1, the table's D call, was not compared with the DNA. TRBV21-1 is classified as a pseudogene. The CDR3 length is 14 residues.

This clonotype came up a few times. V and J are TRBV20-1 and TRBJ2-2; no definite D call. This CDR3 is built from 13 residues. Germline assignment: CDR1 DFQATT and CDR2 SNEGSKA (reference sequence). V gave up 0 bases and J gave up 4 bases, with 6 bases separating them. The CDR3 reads CSARDPLTGELFF. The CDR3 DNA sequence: TGCAGTGCTAGAGATCCCCTCACCGGGGAGCTGTTTTTT.

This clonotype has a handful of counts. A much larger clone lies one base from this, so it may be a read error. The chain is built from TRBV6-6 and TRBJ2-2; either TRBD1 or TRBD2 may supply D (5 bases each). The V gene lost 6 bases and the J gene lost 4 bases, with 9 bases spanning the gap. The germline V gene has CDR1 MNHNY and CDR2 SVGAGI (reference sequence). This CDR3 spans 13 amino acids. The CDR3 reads CASSGAPTGELFF. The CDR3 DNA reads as TGTGCCAGCAGCGGGGCCCCCACCGGGGAGCTGTTTTTT.

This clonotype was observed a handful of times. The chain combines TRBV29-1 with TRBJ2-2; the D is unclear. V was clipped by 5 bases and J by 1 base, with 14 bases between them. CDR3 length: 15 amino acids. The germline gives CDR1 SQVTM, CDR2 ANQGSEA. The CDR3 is CSVRPNGLNTGELFF. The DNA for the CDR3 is TGCAGCGTTAGGCCAAACGGGTTGAACACCGGGGAGCTGTTTTTT.